Following are 12 T cell receptor beta chains from one sample sequenced in a study of shared clonotypes between healthy human individuals. Libraries were prepared by immunoSEQ multiplex PCR; TCRdb keeps only in-frame clonotypes and omits some of them. This sample has about 1.5 million clones, with under 99% found just once. The sequenced material came from naive CD4+ T cells sorted from blood. Described subset: CD45RA+ positively selected. These receptors were collected from a man aged 25-45 years in good health.

A remark on this clone: Other DNA sequences in this sample translate to the same CDR3. The chain's CDR3 is CASSLVAEQETQYF. The CDR3 region has the DNA TGTGCCAGCAGCTTGGTGGCAGAACAAGAGACCCAGTACTTC. The chain combines TRBV5-4 with TRBJ2-5; unclear D gene. CDR1 SGHNT and CDR2 YYREEE come from the germline V gene (reference sequence). The CDR3 sequence is 14 residues long. The V and J ends lost 0 bases and 2 bases respectively, with 8 bases between them.

The chain combines TRBV2 with TRBJ2-7; no firm D call. V lost 6 bases and J 6 bases, leaving 12 bases between the germline ends. Germline lookup yields CDR1 SNHLY and CDR2 FYNNEI. The CDR3 totals 12 residues. The chain's CDR3 is CASRGEGREQYF. The CDR3 region has the DNA TGTGCCAGCAGAGGAGAAGGGCGCGAGCAGTACTTC.

The rearrangement links TRBV5-1 to TRBJ2-1; TRBD2 aligns across 10 bases. This CDR3 has 16 amino acids. Germline-derived CDR1 and CDR2 are SGHRS and YFSETQ. The junction had 11 bases not matched to a gene; V was cut back by 4 bases and J by 7 bases. CDR3 protein: CASSRIVQREGNEQFF. CDR3 nucleotide sequence: TGCGCCAGCAGCCGGATCGTCCAGCGGGAGGGGAATGAGCAGTTCTTC.

The chain joins TRBV11-2 to TRBJ2-7; 9 bases are shared with TRBD1. J lost 5 bases, V lost 2 bases, and 7 bases had no gene match. The germline CDR1 and CDR2 sequences are SGHAT and FQNNGV. This CDR3 region has 15 residues. CDR3 DNA sequence: TGTGCCAGCAGCTTAATCGGGACAGGGCGTCACGAGCAGTACTTC. Translating gives CASSLIGTGRHEQYF.

The genes are TRBV27 and TRBJ2-7, with TRBD1 matching 8 bases. Trimming took 5 bases from V and 0 from J; bases not matched to a gene: 9. CDR3 length: 16 amino acids. Per germline, CDR1 MNHEY and CDR2 SMNVEV (reference sequence). The CDR3 sequence: CASSPSWTGSSYEQYF. The CDR3 coding sequence is TGTGCCAGCAGTCCCTCCTGGACAGGGAGCTCCTACGAGCAGTACTTC.

CDR3 nucleotide sequence: TGCGCCAGCAGCTTCTTAAGCCGGACAGGGAATCCCCATGGCTACACCTTC. Protein product: CASSFLSRTGNPHGYTF. The chain carries TRBV5-1 and TRBJ1-2; TRBD1 matches at 8 bases. With 2 bases clipped from V and 6 bases from J, the junction kept 15 bases outside the gene matches. CDR3 length: 17 residues. Per germline, CDR1 SGHRS and CDR2 YFSETQ.

The genes are TRBV11-2 and TRBJ2-1, with 8 bases fitting TRBD2. Looked up from germline, CDR1 is SGHAT and CDR2 is FQNNGV. Trimming removed 0 bases from V and 0 bases from J; junction bases left unmatched: 4. The CDR3 extends over 17 amino acids. The DNA of the CDR3 is TGTGCCAGCAGCTTAGAACTAGCGGTGAGCTCCTACAATGAGCAGTTCTTC. This sequence encodes CASSLELAVSSYNEQFF.

The chain combines TRBV29-1 with TRBJ2-3, with 7 bases lining up with TRBD2. The germline V gene has CDR1 SQVTM and CDR2 ANQGSEA. This CDR3 spans 14 amino acids. With 6 bases clipped from V and 1 base from J, the junction kept 7 bases outside the gene matches. The CDR3 spells CSVVFAGGTDTQYF. The CDR3, as DNA: TGCAGCGTGGTCTTCGCGGGGGGCACAGATACGCAGTATTTT.

CDR3 protein: CAISDLGLENTGELFF. The CDR3, as DNA: TGTGCCATCAGTGATTTAGGACTAGAAAACACCGGGGAGCTGTTTTTT. The chain carries TRBV10-3 and TRBJ2-2, with 7 nucleotides matching TRBD2. V lost 3 bases to trimming and J lost 2 bases; unmatched junction nucleotides: 6. Germline V gives CDR1 ENHRY, CDR2 SYGVKD. The CDR3 runs 16 residues.

The chain combines TRBV15 with TRBJ2-7; 9 nucleotides match TRBD1. This CDR3 comprises 15 residues. Germline CDR1 and CDR2: LNHNV and YYDKDF (reference sequence). V was clipped by 5 bases and J by 7 bases; unmatched bases: 12. The CDR3 loop reads CATSATGGARREQYF. CDR3 DNA sequence: TGTGCCACCAGCGCTACAGGGGGCGCCAGGAGGGAGCAGTACTTC.

This clone was seen a single time. V gene TRBV6-5 combines with J gene TRBJ2-2; no definite D call. V gave up 2 bases and J gave up 0 bases, with 7 bases separating them. Germline CDR1 and CDR2: MNHEY and SVGAGI. CDR3 length: 15 amino acids. CDR3 residues: CASSYQAANTGELFF. In nucleotides, the CDR3 is TGTGCCAGCAGTTACCAGGCTGCGAACACCGGGGAGCTGTTTTTT.

The V and J genes are TRBV5-1 and TRBJ2-1; D not resolved. Germline loops: CDR1 SGHRS, CDR2 YFSETQ. The germline V and J ends were trimmed by 3 bases and 9 bases, with 10 bases remaining between them. The CDR3 totals 12 residues. The CDR3 loop reads CASSSSTVEQFF. The CDR3 coding sequence is TGCGCCAGCAGCTCCTCGACTGTTGAGCAGTTCTTC.